These 9 T cell receptor beta chains originate from one sample sequenced in a study of shared clonotypes between healthy human individuals. Repertoires were generated with immunoSEQ multiplex PCR, while TCRdb's copy carries only in-frame clones and drops some. Here the sample spans about 2,500,000 clones, 90% to 95% being singletons. Source material: naive CD4+ T cells sorted from blood. Subset meaning: CD45RA+ positively selected. The source is a young man in good health.

The chain is built from TRBV5-1 and TRBJ1-1, with 12 bases matching TRBD1. The CDR3 spans 17 residues. Per the germline V gene, CDR1 is SGHRS and CDR2 is YFSETQ. V was clipped by 0 bases and J by 4 bases; unmatched bases: 7. CDR3 sequence (DNA): TGCGCCAGCAGCTTGGTGGGACAGGGGGCTATTGGCACTGAAGCTTTCTTT. It specifies CASSLVGQGAIGTEAFF.

The chain uses TRBV6-1 and TRBJ1-6; D remains unclear. This CDR3 is built from 13 residues. CDR1 is MNHNS and CDR2 is SASEGT in the germline V gene. The ends were cut back, 2 bases at V and 5 bases at J, with 4 bases in the middle. This CDR3 is CASSELNNSPLHF. The CDR3 coding sequence is TGTGCCAGCAGTGAATTGAATAATTCACCCCTCCACTTT.

The J gene is TRBJ1-6, the V gene TRBV7-9; 9 bases agree with TRBD1. The CDR3 loop spans 17 amino acids. Germline V CDR1 and CDR2: SEHNR, FQNEAQ (reference sequence). With 5 bases clipped from V and 9 bases from J, the junction kept 14 bases outside the gene matches. In nucleotides, the CDR3 is TGTGCCAGCAGCCGCTTGACACCTGGACAGGGGACTTCACCCCTCCACTTT. Amino acids: CASSRLTPGQGTSPLHF.

The V call is TRBV28, the J call TRBJ1-1; TRBD1 matches at 7 bases. V shed 3 bases and J 5 bases; nucleotides not matched to a gene: 6. This CDR3 is built from 14 residues. In germline, CDR1 is MDHEN, CDR2 SYDVKM. DNA for the CDR3: TGTGCCAGCAGTTTGAACAGGGGTGAGACTGAAGCTTTCTTT. Translation: CASSLNRGETEAFF.

This chain joins TRBV19 and TRBJ2-7; no firm D call. Trimming cost V 5 bases and J 0 bases, with 14 bases left between them. CDR1 is LNHDA, CDR2 SQIVND, per germline (reference sequence). This CDR3 comprises 15 residues. CDR3 sequence reads: CASSPVAPHSYEQYF. The CDR3, as DNA: TGTGCCAGTAGTCCCGTGGCGCCACACTCCTACGAGCAGTACTTC.

The V call is TRBV5-6, the J call TRBJ2-7; perhaps TRBD1 as D (5 bases). Trimming shortened V by 4 bases and J by 6 bases, and 17 bases separated the two germline ends. This CDR3 region has 14 residues. The germline V gene encodes CDR1 SGHDT and CDR2 YYEEEE. DNA of the CDR3: TGTGCCAGCAGCCGTAGACAGACCTATTCCGAGCAGTACTTC. Amino acid sequence: CASSRRQTYSEQYF. Full variable domain (remainder filled in from reference TRBV5-6 and TRBJ2-7): DAGVTQSPTHLIKTRGQQVTLRCSPKSGHDTVSWYQQALGQGPQFIFQYYEEEERQRGNFPDRFSGHQFPNYSSELNVNALLLGDSALYLCASSRRQTYSEQYFGPGTRLTVT.

This rearrangement joins TRBV15 to TRBJ1-5; 10 bases match TRBD1. CDR1 and CDR2 from the germline V gene are LNHNV and YYDKDF (reference sequence). V shed 4 bases and J 5 bases; nucleotides not matched to a gene: 14. This CDR3 comprises 18 residues. CDR3 amino acids: CATSKGVRQGARYQPQHF. In DNA form, the CDR3 reads TGTGCCACCAGCAAAGGGGTGAGACAGGGGGCGCGTTATCAGCCCCAGCATTTT. Using reference TRBV15 and TRBJ1-5 for the parts outside the CDR3, the full variable domain is DAMVIQNPRYQVTQFGKPVTLSCSQTLNHNVMYWYQQKSSQAPKLLFHYYDKDFNNEADTPDNFQSRRPNTSFCFLDIRSPGLGDTAMYLCATSKGVRQGARYQPQHFGDGTRLSIL.

The V call is TRBV11-3, the J call TRBJ2-2; 8 bases are shared with TRBD1. Unmatched junction bases numbered 6, after V lost 0 bases and J lost 15 bases. The CDR3 sequence is 13 residues long. Germline V gene sequence: CDR1 SGHNT, CDR2 YENEEA. This CDR3 reads CASSLDRQGWMFF. The CDR3 nucleotides are TGTGCCAGCAGCTTAGATCGACAGGGGTGGATGTTTTTT.

CDR3: CASSRERTADEQFF. The CDR3 nucleotides read TGTGCCAGCTCACGTGAACGGACGGCCGATGAGCAGTTCTTC. V is TRBV18 and J is TRBJ2-1; D is undetermined. The CDR3 is 14 amino acids. CDR1 is KGHSH and CDR2 is LQKENI in the germline V gene. Trimming shortened V by 4 bases and J by 8 bases, and 15 bases separated the two germline ends.